This T cell receptor beta chain appears in the sequencing data of a study of monozygotic twins with inflammatory bowel disease. Points on this clonotype: What it binds is not known.

Points from the study as a whole: Evidence did not back any single strong signal or clonotype linked to IBD.

Input per TCR library consisted of around 4,000 ng of total RNA. Reprocessing the 5' RACE reads, TCRdb reports a single entry for every CDR3 protein and omits DNA. This repertoire includes around 450,000 distinct CDR3 sequences. Whole-blood total RNA was extracted without T cell sorting. Germline V gene data show CDR1 as MNHEY and CDR2 as SMNVEV (reference sequence). The CDR3 spans 16 residues. This sequence joins TRBV27 and TRBJ1-2; the TRBD1 assignment by TCRdb is unverifiable without DNA. The material sequenced was blood. The receptor was isolated from a human donor with ulcerative colitis or Crohn's disease, or a healthy co-twin of an affected twin (not recorded which). The CDR3 sequence is CASSPGPRDRVYGYTF.